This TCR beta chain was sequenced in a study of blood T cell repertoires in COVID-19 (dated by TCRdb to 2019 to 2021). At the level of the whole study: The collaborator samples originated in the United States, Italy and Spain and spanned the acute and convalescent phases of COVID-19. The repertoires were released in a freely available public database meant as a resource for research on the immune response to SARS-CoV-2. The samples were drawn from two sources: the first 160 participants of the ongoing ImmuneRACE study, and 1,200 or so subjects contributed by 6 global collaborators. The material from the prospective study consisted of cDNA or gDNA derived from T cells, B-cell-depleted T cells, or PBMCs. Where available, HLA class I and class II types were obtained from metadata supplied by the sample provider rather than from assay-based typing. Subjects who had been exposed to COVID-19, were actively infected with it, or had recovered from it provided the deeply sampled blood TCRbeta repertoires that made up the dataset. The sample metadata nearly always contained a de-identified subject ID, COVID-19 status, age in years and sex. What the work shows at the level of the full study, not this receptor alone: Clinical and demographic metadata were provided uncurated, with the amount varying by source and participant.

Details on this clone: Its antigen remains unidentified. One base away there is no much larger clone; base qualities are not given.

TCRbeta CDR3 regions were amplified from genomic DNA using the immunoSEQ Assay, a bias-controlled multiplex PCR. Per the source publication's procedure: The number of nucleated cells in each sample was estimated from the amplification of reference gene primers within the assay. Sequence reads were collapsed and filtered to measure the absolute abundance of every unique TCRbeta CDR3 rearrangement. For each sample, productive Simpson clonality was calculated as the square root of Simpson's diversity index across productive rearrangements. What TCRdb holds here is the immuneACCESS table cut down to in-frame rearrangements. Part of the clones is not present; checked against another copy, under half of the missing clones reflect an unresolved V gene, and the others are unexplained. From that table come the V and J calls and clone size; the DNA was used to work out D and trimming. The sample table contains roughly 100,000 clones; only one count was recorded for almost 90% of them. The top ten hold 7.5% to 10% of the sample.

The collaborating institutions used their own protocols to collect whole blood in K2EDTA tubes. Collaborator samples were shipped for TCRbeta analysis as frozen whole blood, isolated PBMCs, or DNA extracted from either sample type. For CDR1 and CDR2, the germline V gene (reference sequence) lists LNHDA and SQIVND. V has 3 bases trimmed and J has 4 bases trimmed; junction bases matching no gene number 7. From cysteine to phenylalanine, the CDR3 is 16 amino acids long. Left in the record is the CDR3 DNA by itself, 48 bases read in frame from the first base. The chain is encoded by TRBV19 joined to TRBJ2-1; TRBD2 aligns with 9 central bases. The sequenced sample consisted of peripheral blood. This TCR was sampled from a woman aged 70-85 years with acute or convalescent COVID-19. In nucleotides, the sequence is TGTGCCAGTAGTATTGGCGAGACTAGCGGATACAATGAGCAGTTCTTC. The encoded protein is CASSIGETSGYNEQFF.